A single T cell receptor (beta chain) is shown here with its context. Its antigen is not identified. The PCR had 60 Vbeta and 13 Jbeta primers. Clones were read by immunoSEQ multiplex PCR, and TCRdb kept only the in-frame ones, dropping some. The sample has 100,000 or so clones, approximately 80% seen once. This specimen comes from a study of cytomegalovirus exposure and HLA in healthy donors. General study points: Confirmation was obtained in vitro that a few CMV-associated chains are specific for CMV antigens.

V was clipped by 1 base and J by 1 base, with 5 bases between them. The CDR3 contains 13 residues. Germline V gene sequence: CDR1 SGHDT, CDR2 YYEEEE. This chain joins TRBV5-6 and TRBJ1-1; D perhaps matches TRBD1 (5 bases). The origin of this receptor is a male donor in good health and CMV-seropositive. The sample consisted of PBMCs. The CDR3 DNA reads TGTGCCAGCAGCTTGACAGGGAACACTGAAGCTTTCTTT. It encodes CASSLTGNTEAFF.